Shown below are 30 T cell receptor beta chains from a single sample sequenced in a study of breast tumors, draining lymph nodes, adjacent tissues. TCRdb re-derived calls from the multiplex PCR reads in MiXCR, one entry per CDR3 protein. The profile shows fewer than 250,000 distinct CDR3 sequences, less than 40% of them singletons. Breast cancer patients provided tissue from their axillary draining lymph nodes. The sample comprised axillary lymph node tissue. Receptors originate from a female donor with breast cancer. Some clones in this sample may be carry-over from other donors' samples.

There are a few counts of this clonotype. This clone may be a read error of a much larger clone one base away. The rearrangement joins TRBV6-6 to TRBJ2-2, with D possibly TRBD1 on 7 matching bases. The V end was cut by 7 bases, the J end by 5 bases, with 20 bases between. The length of the CDR3 is 16 residues. The V gene's germline CDR1 is MNHNY and CDR2 SVGAGI (reference sequence). The chain's CDR3 is CASTHPRGAGTGELFF. CDR3 sequence (DNA): TGTGCCAGCACCCACCCCAGGGGGGCAGGAACCGGGGAGCTGTTTTTT.

The gene calls are TRBV4-2 and TRBJ2-5, with 10 positions matching TRBD2. The length of the CDR3 is 17 residues. Losses at the gene ends were 0 bases for V and 5 bases for J; bases not matched to a gene: 9. Looked up from germline, CDR1 is LGHNA and CDR2 is YNFKEQ. This CDR3 is CASSQDLASGRGETQYF. In DNA form, the CDR3 reads TGTGCCAGCAGCCAAGATCTTGCTAGCGGGAGAGGGGAGACCCAGTACTTC.

This clonotype appeared many times. The rearrangement links TRBV12-3 or TRBV12-4 to TRBJ2-1; 7 positions agree with TRBD2. The J segment lost 6 bases and the V segment lost 6 bases, leaving 5 bases of the junction unmatched. This CDR3 has 13 residues. The CDR3 is CASSTPSGNEQFF. CDR3 bases: TGTGCCAGCAGCACCCCTAGCGGCAATGAGCAGTTCTTC.

This chain links TRBV19 with TRBJ1-1; 8 bases map to TRBD1. V was clipped by 3 bases and J by 2 bases; unmatched bases: 5. Germline lookup yields CDR1 LNHDA and CDR2 SQIVND (reference sequence). The CDR3 is 15 residues long. The CDR3 loop is CASSIRTGINTEAFF. The CDR3 region has the DNA TGTGCCAGTAGTATTAGGACAGGGATAAACACTGAAGCTTTCTTT.

This clonotype was observed many times. This sequence joins TRBV6-6 and TRBJ2-1; 7 positions agree with TRBD2. This CDR3 spans 15 amino acids. After removal of 5 bases from V and 3 bases from J, the junction contained 7 bases not matched to a gene. Germline CDR1 and CDR2: MNHNY and SVGAGI (reference sequence). CDR3 amino acids: CASSHPRGNYNEQFF. In DNA, the CDR3 is TGTGCCAGCAGTCACCCGCGGGGGAACTACAATGAGCAGTTCTTC.

This clonotype was observed a handful of times. The genes are TRBV7-9 and TRBJ1-1; D is unresolved. Germline V gives CDR1 SEHNR, CDR2 FQNEAQ (reference sequence). V was pared by 7 bases and J by 6 bases, with 15 bases between. There are 13 residues in the CDR3. CDR3 coding DNA: TGTGCCAGCACCATGAATGAAGTATCTGAAGCTTTCTTT. Translated, it gives CASTMNEVSEAFF.

This clonotype was observed at least ten times. The chain carries TRBV7-2 and TRBJ1-1; D call uncertain. The germline V and J ends were trimmed by 4 bases and 8 bases, with 14 bases remaining between them. The CDR3 loop spans 13 amino acids. Germline CDR1 is SGHTA and CDR2 is FQGNSA. The CDR3: CASSWGEGPEAFF. CDR3 sequence (DNA): TGTGCCAGCAGCTGGGGAGAGGGCCCAGAAGCTTTCTTT.

This chain joins TRBV6-7 and TRBJ1-4, with D perhaps TRBD1 (5 bases). TRBV6-7 falls under the ORF class, with uncertain function. The CDR3 runs to 13 residues. Trimming took off 5 bases at V and 7 bases at J, with 11 bases between the two ends. The CDR3 region has the DNA TGTGCCAGCAGTCTGGACGGGGCTGAAAAACTGTTTTTT. It is translated as CASSLDGAEKLFF.

This clonotype has ten or more counts. The chain carries TRBV24-1 and TRBJ2-3; D is perhaps TRBD1 (5 bases). The germline V and J ends were trimmed by 1 base and 2 bases, with 15 bases remaining between them. This CDR3 contains 17 residues. Germline CDR1 reads KGHDR; CDR2 reads SFDVKD. The CDR3 loop reads CATSDFDVGQFTDTQYF. For the CDR3, the DNA is TGTGCCACCAGTGATTTCGACGTGGGGCAGTTCACAGATACGCAGTATTTT.

As to this clonotype: A clone one base away is much larger, so this may be a read error. The V call is TRBV20-1, the J call TRBJ2-6, with a possible D match to TRBD1 (5 bases). The CDR3 covers 13 residues. CDR1 and CDR2 (germline): DFQATT, SNEGSKA (reference sequence). In DNA form, the CDR3 reads TGCAGTGCTAGTGGCGCTGGGGCCAACGCCCTGACTTTC. It yields the protein CSASGAGANALTF.

In this sample, this clonotype turned up many times. The chain has TRBV9 and TRBJ2-1; the D is unclear. This CDR3 is 15 amino acids long. V lost 7 bases and J 0 bases, leaving 14 bases between the germline ends. Germline CDR1 and CDR2: SGDLS and YYNGEE. The CDR3 is CASGRRVASYNEQFF. CDR3 in DNA: TGTGCCAGCGGCCGACGAGTCGCCTCCTACAATGAGCAGTTCTTC.

This clonotype has a count of ten or more. The J gene is TRBJ1-6, the V gene TRBV28, with D perhaps matching TRBD1 (5 bases). CDR3 length equals 13 residues. Per the germline V gene, CDR1 is MDHEN and CDR2 is SYDVKM. Trimming pared 8 bases from V and 9 bases from J, leaving 14 bases between. Here the CDR3 reads CASEGQFSSPLHF. Here the CDR3 DNA reads TGTGCCAGCGAGGGGCAGTTCAGTTCACCCCTCCACTTT.

This clonotype occurred many times. CDR3 amino acids: CASEDRGGVYNEQFF. In nucleotides, the CDR3 is TGTGCCAGCGAGGATCGGGGTGGGGTCTACAATGAGCAGTTCTTC. The chain carries TRBV6-5 and TRBJ2-1; a weak D match, TRBD2 (5 bases). Germline CDR1 MNHEY, CDR2 SVGAGI. The CDR3 sequence is 15 residues long. V was clipped by 8 bases and J by 3 bases, with 17 bases between them.

Concerning this clonotype itself: A much larger clone lies a single base off, so this may be a read error. The chain couples TRBV5-4 to TRBJ2-1, with TRBD2 matching over 7 bases. Germline V gene sequence: CDR1 SGHNT, CDR2 YYREEE (reference sequence). This CDR3 region has 18 residues. DNA for the CDR3: TGTGCCAGCAGCCTTACTAGCGTGATGATCAGCTCCTACAATGAGCGGTTCTTC. As protein: CASSLTSVMISSYNERFF. Variable domain in full (rest from reference TRBV5-4 and TRBJ2-1): ETGVTQSPTHLIKTRGQQVTLRCSSQSGHNTVSWYQQALGQGPQFIFQYYREEENGRGNFPPRFSGLQFPNYSSELNVNALELDDSALYLCASSLTSVMISSYNERFFGPGTRLTVL.

This clonotype was seen a few times. A much larger clone sits a single nucleotide away, making a read error possible. The chain carries TRBV5-5 and TRBJ2-7, with D unresolved. Deletions cut 1 base from V and 2 bases from J, with 7 bases between. CDR3 length: 13 residues. Germline V gene data show CDR1 as SGHKS and CDR2 as YYEKEE (reference sequence). CDR3 amino acids: CASSLIGAYEQYF. CDR3 in DNA: TGTGCCAGCAGCTTGATAGGAGCCTACGAGCAGTACTTC.

The rearrangement joins TRBV3-1 to TRBJ2-7; TRBD2 aligns across 7 bases. The V and J ends lost 0 bases and 2 bases, in that order; junction bases with no gene match: 4. The germline CDR1 and CDR2 sequences are LGHDT and YNNKEL (reference sequence). This CDR3 has 15 residues. The CDR3 sequence is CASSQDGGMAYEQYF. CDR3 coding DNA: TGTGCCAGCAGCCAAGACGGGGGGATGGCCTACGAGCAGTACTTC.

The sample holds many counts of this clonotype. The chain employs TRBV2 and TRBJ2-5; D perhaps matches TRBD1 (5 bases). The CDR3 runs to 14 residues. Trimming took 8 bases from V and 5 from J, leaving 18 bases between them. Germline V gene sequence: CDR1 SNHLY, CDR2 FYNNEI. In nucleotides, the CDR3 is TGTGCCAGCCCTCCCGATGAAGGGGTGGAGACCCAGTACTTC. Translating it yields CASPPDEGVETQYF.

Many counts were recorded for this clonotype. The V gene is TRBV19, the J gene TRBJ2-7, with D tentatively TRBD1 (5 bases). CDR1 and CDR2 from the germline V gene are LNHDA and SQIVND (reference sequence). The CDR3 is 13 amino acids. V was shortened by 5 bases and J by 2 bases, with 10 bases between the two germline ends. The CDR3 sequence is CASSPRDTYEQYF. DNA of the CDR3: TGTGCCAGTAGTCCCAGGGATACCTACGAGCAGTACTTC.

This clonotype was seen ten or more times. This chain links TRBV4-2 with TRBJ2-7; 13 nucleotides match TRBD2. Per germline, CDR1 LGHNA and CDR2 YNFKEQ. The CDR3 spans 15 residues. Trimming took 4 bases from V and 3 from J; bases not matched to a gene: 3. This CDR3 reads CASSPGLAGIYEQYF. As DNA, the CDR3 is TGTGCCAGCAGCCCGGGACTAGCGGGAATCTACGAGCAGTACTTC.

About this clonotype itself: This clone may be a read error of a much larger clone one base away. The rearrangement joins TRBV12-3 or TRBV12-4 to TRBJ1-5; 10 bases agree with TRBD1. There are 15 residues in the CDR3. CDR3 amino acids: CAGRPGTGDNQPQHF. CDR3 coding DNA: TGTGCCGGCAGGCCTGGGACAGGGGACAATCAGCCCCAGCATTTT.

This clonotype was seen at least ten times. The CDR3 here is CASSMTGYGETQYF. The CDR3, as DNA: TGTGCCAGTAGTATGACAGGGTATGGGGAGACCCAGTACTTC. The V and J genes are TRBV19 and TRBJ2-5; 7 bases align to TRBD1. This CDR3 contains 14 residues. V lost 3 bases to trimming and J lost 5 bases; unmatched junction nucleotides: 6. Germline CDR1 reads LNHDA; CDR2 reads SQIVND (reference sequence). The full variable domain, in which reference TRBV19 and TRBJ2-5 provide the parts outside the CDR3, is DGGITQSPKYLFRKEGQNVTLSCEQNLNHDAMYWYRQDPGQGLRLIYYSQIVNDFQKGDIAEGYSVSREKKESFPLTVTSAQKNPTAFYLCASSMTGYGETQYFGPGTRLLVL.

The rearrangement links TRBV29-1 to TRBJ2-4; no clear D. The CDR3 consists of 11 residues. Germline V gives CDR1 SQVTM, CDR2 ANQGSEA. Trimming pared 5 bases from V and 4 bases from J, leaving 6 bases between. The CDR3 loop is CSVWAKNIQYF. CDR3 in DNA: TGCAGCGTTTGGGCAAAAAACATTCAGTACTTC.

This clonotype was counted at least ten times. At one boundary the junction diverges from the germline segment, which might be a read error. The chain couples TRBV6-1 to TRBJ1-1; D gene unclear. Germline V gives CDR1 MNHNS, CDR2 SASEGT. The CDR3 runs 12 residues. This chain's CDR3 is CASSQASNKAFF. The CDR3 region has the DNA TGTGCCAGCAGTCAAGCCTCGAATAAAGCTTTCTTT.

This clonotype was counted ten times or more. The DNA for the CDR3 is TGCGCCAGCAGCAGGTCTGACAGTGTCGCCGGAAACACCATATATTTT. Residues: CASSRSDSVAGNTIYF. The rearrangement links TRBV5-1 to TRBJ1-3, with D possibly being TRBD1 (5 bases). Germline assignment: CDR1 SGHRS and CDR2 YFSETQ. The CDR3 is made up of 16 amino acids. V lost 4 bases, J lost 4 bases, and 18 bases lay in between.

The chain employs TRBV20-1 and TRBJ2-2; weak D call: TRBD1 (5 bases). Germline CDR1 is DFQATT and CDR2 is SNEGSKA (reference sequence). The CDR3 loop spans 13 amino acids. V lost 5 bases to trimming and J lost 4 bases, with 11 bases between them. CDR3 residues: CSAGAPGTGELFF. Written as DNA, the CDR3 is TGCAGTGCTGGGGCACCTGGCACCGGGGAGCTGTTTTTT.

Remarks on this clonotype: Because the CDR3's place on the DNA is in doubt, the DNA is left out and the CDR3 is given as listed by TCRdb. The J gene is TRBJ2-3, the V gene TRBV9; the D call in the table, TRBD2, was not verified against the DNA. Both ends counted, the CDR3 spans 21 residues. CDR1 is SGDLS, CDR2 YYNGEE, per germline. The CDR3 reads CASSRSGSGEETQYFGYTQYF.

There are a few counts of this clonotype. This chain joins TRBV27 and TRBJ2-3; TRBD1 matches 11 bases. The CDR3 sequence is 16 residues long. V was pared by 6 bases and J by 2 bases, with 7 bases of the junction left unmatched. Per the germline V gene, CDR1 is MNHEY and CDR2 is SMNVEV (reference sequence). The CDR3 reads CASRSGQGAVTDTQYF. The CDR3 region has the DNA TGTGCCAGCAGATCAGGACAGGGGGCTGTCACAGATACGCAGTATTTT.

In the case of this clonotype: A much larger clone sits a single nucleotide away, making a read error possible. The V gene is TRBV6-5, the J gene TRBJ2-1; the D gene could be TRBD1 or TRBD2 (6 bases each). From germline, CDR1 is MNHEY and CDR2 SVGAGI. The CDR3 runs 12 residues. V gave up 8 bases and J gave up 8 bases, with 13 bases separating them. Here the CDR3 reads CASGGGTDEQFF. CDR3 in DNA: TGTGCCAGCGGAGGGGGGACCGATGAGCAGTTCTTC.

The V gene is TRBV6-5, the J gene TRBJ2-1; D is undetermined. The CDR3 sequence is 15 residues long. The V gene's germline CDR1 is MNHEY and CDR2 SVGAGI. Deletions cut 5 bases from V and 1 base from J, with 12 bases between. The CDR3 region is CASSHGSTSYNEQFF. For the CDR3, the DNA is TGTGCCAGCAGTCACGGTAGTACGTCCTACAATGAGCAGTTCTTC.

This clonotype appeared many times. The chain joins TRBV24-1 to TRBJ2-5; 12 bases align to TRBD1. CDR1 and CDR2 from the germline V gene are KGHDR and SFDVKD. V trimming: 4 bases; J trimming: 5 bases; junction bases outside the gene matches: 4. The length of the CDR3 is 15 residues. CDR3 nucleotides: TGTGCCACCAGTGAAGGGACAGGGGGCAGGGAGACCCAGTACTTC. It is translated as CATSEGTGGRETQYF.